This TCR beta chain appears in the sequencing data of a study of T cell repertoires in cytomegalovirus infection. At the level of the study: The authors used CMV epitopes that were HLA-C-restricted (recently identified) and HLA-B-restricted (well studied).

The V gene's germline CDR1 is SGHDT and CDR2 YYEEEE. This CDR3 is 11 amino acids long. V was pared by 0 bases and J by 9 bases, with 4 bases between. This clonotype occurred a few times. Its target is unknown. Via MiXCR, TCRdb re-called the reads, giving one row per CDR3 protein. The sample shows about 920,000 distinct CDR3 sequences, approximately 33% of them seen only once. V usage is TRBV5-6 and J usage is TRBJ2-1; D remains ambiguous. The sample in question was cultured CD8+ T cells from PBMCs, obtained from culture after CMV antigen stimulation. This clonotype was obtained from a human donor in good health (CMV status not recorded). Some clones in this sample may be carry-over from other donors' samples. CDR3 sequence (DNA): TGTGCCAGCAGCTTGGACGCTGAGCAGTTCTTC. It specifies CASSLDAEQFF.